This TCR beta chain was captured by sequencing in a study of T cell repertoires in cytomegalovirus infection. CDR3 size: 14 residues. Trimming removed 5 bases at V and 7 bases at J, with 15 bases between. Germline V lookup: CDR1 SGHVS, CDR2 FNYEAQ. From the reads, TCRdb called clonotypes with MiXCR, one entry per CDR3 protein. The top ten clones hold more than 13% of a sample with approximately 910,000 distinct CDR3 sequences, more than 25% of them seen once. This clonotype was seen ten or more times. Its antigen is undetermined. This chain uses TRBV7-6 with TRBJ2-1; D is uncertain. This receptor was obtained from a human donor in good health (CMV status not recorded). Some clones in this sample may be carry-over from other donors' samples. Sequencing was performed on cultured CD8+ T cells from PBMCs, taken from culture after CMV antigen stimulation. The DNA of the CDR3 is TGTGCCAGCAGCGCGAGACCGGTCCCTAATGAGCAGTTCTTC. Translated, it gives CASSARPVPNEQFF.